This T cell receptor (beta chain) was profiled in a study of cytomegalovirus exposure and HLA in healthy donors. Background on the study: Across 350 to 500 genotyped donors, 81% landed in the Caucasian-associated ancestry cluster.

General observations from the study: A link between a missense DCLRE1C variant and TCR beta V- and J-gene trimming emerged from a later analysis.

This clone has just a few counts. No antigen is known for it. 13 Jbeta primers and 60 Vbeta primers were used for the PCR. Generated by immunoSEQ multiplex PCR, the TCRdb table keeps only in-frame clones and is missing some. Here the sample spans about 130,000 clones, 72% being singletons. Trimming left V 2 bases short and J 4 bases short, with 14 bases between. This CDR3 has 15 residues. CDR1 is SGHRS and CDR2 is YFSETQ in the germline V gene. Likely unrecorded immune exposures existed in these nominally healthy donors. The specimen sequenced was PBMCs. This receptor was obtained from a man aged 30-40 years in good health and CMV-seronegative. V is TRBV5-1 and J is TRBJ2-3; a weak D match, TRBD1 (6 bases). The CDR3 is CASSFRTERPDTQYF. The CDR3 nucleotides read TGCGCCAGCAGCTTTAGGACAGAGAGGCCAGATACGCAGTATTTT.